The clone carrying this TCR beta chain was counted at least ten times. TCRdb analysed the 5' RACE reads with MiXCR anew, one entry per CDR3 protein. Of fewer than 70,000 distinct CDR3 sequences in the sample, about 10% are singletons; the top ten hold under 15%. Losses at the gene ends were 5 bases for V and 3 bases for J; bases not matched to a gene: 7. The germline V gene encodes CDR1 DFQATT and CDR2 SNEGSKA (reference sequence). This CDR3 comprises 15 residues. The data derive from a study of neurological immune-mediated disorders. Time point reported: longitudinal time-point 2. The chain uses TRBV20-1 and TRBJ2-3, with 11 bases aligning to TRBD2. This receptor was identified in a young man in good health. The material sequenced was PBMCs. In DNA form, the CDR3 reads TGCAGTGCTCTAGGGCTAGCGGGAGGTACAGATACGCAGTATTTT. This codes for CSALGLAGGTDTQYF.